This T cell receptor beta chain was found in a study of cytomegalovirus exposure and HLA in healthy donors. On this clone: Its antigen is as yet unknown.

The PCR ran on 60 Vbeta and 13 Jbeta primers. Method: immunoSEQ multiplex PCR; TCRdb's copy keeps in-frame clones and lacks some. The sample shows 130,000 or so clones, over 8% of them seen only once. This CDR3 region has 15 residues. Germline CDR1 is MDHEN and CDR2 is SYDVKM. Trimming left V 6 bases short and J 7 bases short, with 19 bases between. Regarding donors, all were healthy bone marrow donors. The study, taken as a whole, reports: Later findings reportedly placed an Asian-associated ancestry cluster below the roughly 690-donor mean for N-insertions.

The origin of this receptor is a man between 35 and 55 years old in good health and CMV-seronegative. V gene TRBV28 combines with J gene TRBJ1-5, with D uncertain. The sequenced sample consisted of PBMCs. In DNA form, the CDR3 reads TGTGCCAGCAGCGCAGAGACTTCCGCGGTCCAGCCCCAGCATTTT. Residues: CASSAETSAVQPQHF.